Listed below are T cell receptor beta chains from one sample, sequenced in a study of Tregs in tolerant kidney transplant recipients. Method: immunoSEQ multiplex PCR; TCRdb's copy keeps in-frame clones and lacks some. The sample lists 85,000 to 100,000 clones, more than 85% seen once, with 0.46% in the top ten. This sample comprised CD4+ T cells from blood, obtained before the transplant. These TCRs come from a human donor who received a combined kidney and bone marrow transplant. Both conserved end residues are part of each CDR3. D genes are given only for firm matches. Clone sizes are given selectively: once, few, many, or a class where the clone is expanded.

D gene: -
V gene: TRBV7-2
J gene: TRBJ2-2
clone size: -
CDR3 DNA: TGTGCCAGCAGCTTAGACGGAGGGGGCAACACCGGGGAGCTGTTTTTT
CDR3 protein: CASSLDGGGNTGELFF

D gene: -
V gene: TRBV11-2
J gene: TRBJ2-3
clone size: -
CDR3 DNA: TGTGCCAGCAGCTCCCCGCGGGGTGGAGATACGCAGTATTTT
CDR3 protein: CASSSPRGGDTQYF

D gene: TRBD1
V gene: TRBV2
J gene: TRBJ2-5
clone size: -
CDR3 DNA: TGTGCCAGCAGTGGGGCCAGGGGGTTACTCCGTAATTGGGAGACCCAGTACTTC
CDR3 protein: CASSGARGLLRNWETQYF

D gene: -
V gene: TRBV5-8
J gene: TRBJ2-3
clone size: -
CDR3 DNA: TGTGCCAGCAGCTGGAGGGGAATCGGCACAGATACGCAGTATTTT
CDR3 protein: CASSWRGIGTDTQYF

D gene: -
V gene: TRBV27
J gene: TRBJ1-6
clone size: once
CDR3 DNA: TGTGCCAGCAGTTGGAACAGGCTCATCTCCTATAATTCACCCCTCCACTTT
CDR3 protein: CASSWNRLISYNSPLHF

D gene: -
V gene: TRBV30
J gene: TRBJ2-2
clone size: -
CDR3 DNA: TGTGCCTGGAGTATAAACACCGGGGAGCTGTTTTTT
CDR3 protein: CAWSINTGELFF

D gene: TRBD1
V gene: TRBV7-8
J gene: TRBJ1-2
clone size: -
CDR3 DNA: TGTGCCAGCAGCCTACGGGTTCGTAAGACAGGGGGAGAGTATGGCTACACCTTC
CDR3 protein: CASSLRVRKTGGEYGYTF

D gene: TRBD1
V gene: TRBV7-9
J gene: TRBJ1-2
clone size: -
CDR3 DNA: TGTGCCAGCAGACAAGGACAGGGGAGTAATGACTATGGCTACACCTTC
CDR3 protein: CASRQGQGSNDYGYTF

D gene: TRBD1
V gene: TRBV5-1
J gene: TRBJ2-7
clone size: -
CDR3 DNA: TGCGCCAGCAGCTTTACGGGACAGGGCATCTACGAGCAGTACTTC
CDR3 protein: CASSFTGQGIYEQYF

D gene: TRBD2
V gene: TRBV9
J gene: TRBJ2-1
clone size: -
CDR3 DNA: TGTGCCAGCAGCGTAGAGCAGCGGGAGGACGGTGAGCAGTTCTTC
CDR3 protein: CASSVEQREDGEQFF

D gene: -
V gene: TRBV5-1
J gene: TRBJ1-2
clone size: -
CDR3 DNA: TGCGCCAGCAGCCAGTTATACAGTGATGGCTACACCTTC
CDR3 protein: CASSQLYSDGYTF

D gene: -
V gene: TRBV4-2
J gene: TRBJ2-5
clone size: -
CDR3 DNA: TGTGCCAGCAGCCAAGGCTCGATCAGGAAAGAGACCCAGTACTTC
CDR3 protein: CASSQGSIRKETQYF

D gene: -
V gene: TRBV19
J gene: TRBJ2-7
clone size: few
CDR3 DNA: TGTGCCAGTAGTTTCCACGCGGGCCGCGGATACGAGCAGTACTTC
CDR3 protein: CASSFHAGRGYEQYF

D gene: -
V gene: TRBV9
J gene: TRBJ1-1
clone size: -
CDR3 DNA: TGTGCCAGCAGCACCTGGACTCGAGGGACTGAAGCTTTCTTT
CDR3 protein: CASSTWTRGTEAFF

D gene: -
V gene: TRBV18
J gene: TRBJ1-5
clone size: -
CDR3 DNA: TGTGCCAGCTCAGATCGGGGGAACTATCAGCCCCAGCATTTT
CDR3 protein: CASSDRGNYQPQHF

D gene: TRBD2
V gene: TRBV9
J gene: TRBJ2-1
clone size: -
CDR3 DNA: TGTGCCAGCAGCCCTCGGCCGGGACTAGTATCCTACAATGAGCAGTTCTTC
CDR3 protein: CASSPRPGLVSYNEQFF

D gene: -
V gene: TRBV6-6
J gene: TRBJ1-2
clone size: -
CDR3 DNA: TGTGCCAGCAGCGTACAGGCACGCGGCTACACCTTC
CDR3 protein: CASSVQARGYTF

D gene: TRBD1
V gene: TRBV6-1
J gene: TRBJ1-1
clone size: -
CDR3 DNA: TGTGCCAGCATGGGACAGCAGAACACTGAAGCTTTCTTT
CDR3 protein: CASMGQQNTEAFF

D gene: TRBD1
V gene: TRBV4-3
J gene: TRBJ1-6
clone size: -
CDR3 DNA: TGCGCCAGCAGCCGAGTTCCGGGACAGGGCGATTCCCCCCTCCACTTT
CDR3 protein: CASSRVPGQGDSPLHF

D gene: -
V gene: TRBV23-1
J gene: TRBJ1-1
clone size: once
CDR3 DNA: TGCGCCAGCAGTCAATCCAGTGGGCACCAAATTGGAATGAACACTGAAGCTTTCTTT
CDR3 protein: CASSQSSGHQIGMNTEAFF

D gene: TRBD2
V gene: TRBV5-1
J gene: TRBJ2-3
clone size: -
CDR3 DNA: TGCGCCAGCAGCTCCTCTGGACTAGCGGGACCCCTATTCACAGATACGCAGTATTTT
CDR3 protein: CASSSSGLAGPLFTDTQYF

D gene: TRBD2
V gene: TRBV5-1
J gene: TRBJ2-1
clone size: -
CDR3 DNA: TGCGCCAGCAGCTCTAGCGGAGGATACAATGAGCAGTTCTTC
CDR3 protein: CASSSSGGYNEQFF

D gene: -
V gene: TRBV7-9
J gene: TRBJ2-2
clone size: -
CDR3 DNA: TGTGCCAGCAGCTTCTACAGCACCGGGGAGCTGTTTTTT
CDR3 protein: CASSFYSTGELFF

D gene: -
V gene: TRBV4-3
J gene: TRBJ2-2
clone size: -
CDR3 DNA: TGCGCCAGCAGCCCGGTGGGACATGCCTCCGGGGAGCTGTTTTTT
CDR3 protein: CASSPVGHASGELFF

D gene: TRBD2
V gene: TRBV4-1
J gene: TRBJ2-1
clone size: -
CDR3 DNA: TGCGCCAGCAGCCAAGACAAGGACAGACCTAGCGGGAGGGCGGCCTCCTACAATGAGCAGTTCTTC
CDR3 protein: CASSQDKDRPSGRAASYNEQFF

D gene: -
V gene: TRBV7-9
J gene: TRBJ1-1
clone size: -
CDR3 DNA: TGTGCCAGCAGCACGGGGTTAAACACTGAAGCTTTCTTT
CDR3 protein: CASSTGLNTEAFF

D gene: TRBD2
V gene: TRBV7-3
J gene: TRBJ2-5
clone size: few
CDR3 DNA: TGTGCCAGCAGCTTCTTAGCGGGGGGGCCTTGGGAGACCCAGTACTTC
CDR3 protein: CASSFLAGGPWETQYF

D gene: TRBD2
V gene: TRBV4-3
J gene: TRBJ2-1
clone size: once
CDR3 DNA: TGCGCCAGCAGCCAGGCGGCGATAGCGGGCCGCAATGAGCAGTTCTTC
CDR3 protein: CASSQAAIAGRNEQFF

D gene: -
V gene: TRBV18
J gene: TRBJ2-7
clone size: -
CDR3 DNA: TGTGCCAGCTCACCAAACGAGGGATCCTACGAGCAGTACTTC
CDR3 protein: CASSPNEGSYEQYF

D gene: TRBD1
V gene: TRBV7-2
J gene: TRBJ1-5
clone size: -
CDR3 DNA: TGTGCCAGCAGCCCCAGACAGGGGAATAGCAATCAGCCCCAGCATTTT
CDR3 protein: CASSPRQGNSNQPQHF

D gene: TRBD1
V gene: TRBV28
J gene: TRBJ2-2
clone size: -
CDR3 DNA: TGTGCCAGCAGCCGACAGGGGGCGGACGGGGAGCTGTTTTTT
CDR3 protein: CASSRQGADGELFF

D gene: TRBD2
V gene: TRBV7-8
J gene: TRBJ2-3
clone size: -
CDR3 DNA: TGTGCCAGCAGACTAGCGGGGGGCACAGATACGCAGTATTTT
CDR3 protein: CASRLAGGTDTQYF

D gene: -
V gene: TRBV4-1
J gene: TRBJ1-5
clone size: -
CDR3 DNA: TGCGCCAGCAGCCAAGATCGGGGTTATCAGCCCCAGCATTTT
CDR3 protein: CASSQDRGYQPQHF

D gene: -
V gene: TRBV19
J gene: TRBJ2-3
clone size: few
CDR3 DNA: TGTGCCAGTAGTAAGGGGGTGGGCACAGATACGCAGTATTTT
CDR3 protein: CASSKGVGTDTQYF

D gene: TRBD2
V gene: TRBV2
J gene: TRBJ2-7
clone size: -
CDR3 DNA: TGTGCCAGCAGCTGGGGGGGCTACGAGCAGTACTTC
CDR3 protein: CASSWGGYEQYF

D gene: -
V gene: TRBV27
J gene: TRBJ2-2
clone size: -
CDR3 DNA: TGTGCCAGCAGTTTAGGAGGGTTCGGGGAGCTGTTTTTT
CDR3 protein: CASSLGGFGELFF

D gene: TRBD1
V gene: TRBV6-1
J gene: TRBJ2-5
clone size: -
CDR3 DNA: TGTGCCAGCAGCGACAGGGGGCTCGTAGGGGAGACCCAGTACTTC
CDR3 protein: CASSDRGLVGETQYF

D gene: -
V gene: TRBV11-3
J gene: TRBJ2-2
clone size: -
CDR3 DNA: TGTGCCAGCAGCTTAACGCAGGCCGGGGAGCTGTTTTTT
CDR3 protein: CASSLTQAGELFF

D gene: -
V gene: TRBV13
J gene: TRBJ1-4
clone size: -
CDR3 DNA: TGTGCCAGTTCGTCAGCTAATGAAAAACTGTTTTTT
CDR3 protein: CASSSANEKLFF